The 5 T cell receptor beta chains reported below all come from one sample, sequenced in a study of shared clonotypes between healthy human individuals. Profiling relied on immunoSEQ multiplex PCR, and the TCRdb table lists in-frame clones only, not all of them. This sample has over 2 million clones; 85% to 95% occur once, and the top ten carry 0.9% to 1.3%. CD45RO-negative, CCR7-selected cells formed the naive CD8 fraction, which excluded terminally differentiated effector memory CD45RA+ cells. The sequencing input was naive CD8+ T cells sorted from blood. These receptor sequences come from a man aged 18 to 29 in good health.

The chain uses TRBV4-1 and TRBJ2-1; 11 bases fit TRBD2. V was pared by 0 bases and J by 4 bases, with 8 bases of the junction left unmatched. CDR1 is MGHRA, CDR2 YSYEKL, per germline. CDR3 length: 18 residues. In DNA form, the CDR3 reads TGCGCCAGCAGCCAAGATCCGTTGACTAGCGGGGCTTACAATGAGCAGTTCTTC. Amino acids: CASSQDPLTSGAYNEQFF.

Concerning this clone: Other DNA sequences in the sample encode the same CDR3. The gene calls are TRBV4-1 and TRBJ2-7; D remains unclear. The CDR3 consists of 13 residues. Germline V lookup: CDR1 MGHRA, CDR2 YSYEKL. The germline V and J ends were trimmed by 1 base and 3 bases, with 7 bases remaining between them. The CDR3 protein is CASSQGLVYEQYF. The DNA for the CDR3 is TGCGCCAGCAGCCAAGGGTTAGTCTACGAGCAGTACTTC.

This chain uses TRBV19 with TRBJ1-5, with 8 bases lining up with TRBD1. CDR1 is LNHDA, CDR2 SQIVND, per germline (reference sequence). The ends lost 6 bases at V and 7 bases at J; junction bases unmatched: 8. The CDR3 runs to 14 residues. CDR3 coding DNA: TGTGCCAGTAGGGCCGGGACAGGCGAACAGCCCCAGCATTTT. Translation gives CASRAGTGEQPQHF.

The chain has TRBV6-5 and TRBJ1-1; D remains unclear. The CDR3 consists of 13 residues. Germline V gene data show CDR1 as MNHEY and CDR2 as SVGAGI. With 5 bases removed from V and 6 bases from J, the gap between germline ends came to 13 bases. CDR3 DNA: TGTGCCAGCAGTCACGCCGAGGCGGCTGAAGCTTTCTTT. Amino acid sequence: CASSHAEAAEAFF.

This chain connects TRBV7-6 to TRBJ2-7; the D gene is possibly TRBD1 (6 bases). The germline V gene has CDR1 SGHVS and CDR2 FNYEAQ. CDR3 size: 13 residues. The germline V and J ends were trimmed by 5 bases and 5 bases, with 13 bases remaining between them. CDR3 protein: CASSPWTDNEQYF. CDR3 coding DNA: TGTGCCAGCAGCCCATGGACAGACAACGAGCAGTACTTC.